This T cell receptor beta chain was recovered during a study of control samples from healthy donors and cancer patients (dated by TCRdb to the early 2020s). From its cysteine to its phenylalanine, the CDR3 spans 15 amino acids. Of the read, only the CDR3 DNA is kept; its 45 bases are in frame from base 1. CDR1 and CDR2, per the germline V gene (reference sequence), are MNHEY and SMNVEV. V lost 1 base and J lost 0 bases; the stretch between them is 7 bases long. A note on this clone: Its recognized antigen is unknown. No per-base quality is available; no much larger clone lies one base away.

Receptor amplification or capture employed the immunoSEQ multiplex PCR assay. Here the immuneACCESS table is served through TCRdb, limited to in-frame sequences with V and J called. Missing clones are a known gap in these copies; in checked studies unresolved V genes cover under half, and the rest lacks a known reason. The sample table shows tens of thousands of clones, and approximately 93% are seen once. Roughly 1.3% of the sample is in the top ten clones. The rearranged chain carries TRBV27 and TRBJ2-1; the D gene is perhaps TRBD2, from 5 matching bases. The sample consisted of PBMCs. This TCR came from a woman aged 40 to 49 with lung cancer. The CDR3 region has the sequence CASSLLGSSYNEQFF. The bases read TGTGCCAGCAGTTTATTGGGGAGCTCCTACAATGAGCAGTTCTTC.